A selection of T cell receptor beta chains follows, all from one sample in a study of PD-L1 blockade in urothelial cancer. Clones were read by immunoSEQ multiplex PCR, and TCRdb kept only the in-frame ones, dropping some. The sample carries 32,000 or so clones, under 90% recorded once. The source was PBMCs, collected around atezolizumab (anti-PD-L1) treatment. The receptors originated from a man in his 60s with urothelial cancer. The CDR3 runs from the conserved cysteine through the conserved F or W. A D gene is named only where the DNA matches it firmly. Clone size is stated in some rows and not others, as once, few, many or a class when expanded.

>-|TRBJ1-2|TRBV6-4|-
CASSATDSASGYTF
TGTGCCAGCAGTGCCACGGACAGTGCAAGCGGCTACACCTTC
>-|TRBJ2-1|TRBV5-8|TRBD2
CASSVLTSGYNEQFF
TGTGCCAGCAGCGTGTTGACTAGCGGTTACAATGAGCAGTTCTTC
>-|TRBJ2-7|TRBV18|TRBD2
CASSPGTSGRYEQYF
TGTGCCAGCTCACCCGGGACTAGCGGGAGATACGAGCAGTACTTC
>once|TRBJ1-3|TRBV18|-
CASSPGTRTSGNTIYF
TGTGCCAGCTCACCAGGGACTCGCACCTCTGGAAACACCATATATTTT
>-|TRBJ2-6|TRBV12-2|-
CASRLISQVVGGANVLTF
TGTGCAAGTCGCTTAATATCCCAAGTGGTCGGTGGGGCCAACGTCCTGACTTTC
>-|TRBJ2-1|TRBV5-8|-
CASSLVAHNEQFF
TGTGCCAGCAGCTTGGTCGCGCACAATGAGCAGTTCTTC
>once|TRBJ2-1|TRBV19|TRBD1
CASKQGRSYNEQFF
TGTGCCAGTAAACAGGGGCGCTCCTACAATGAGCAGTTCTTC
>-|TRBJ2-7|TRBV13|TRBD1
CASSFRDSLAYEQYF
TGTGCCAGCAGCTTTAGGGACAGTTTAGCCTACGAGCAGTACTTC
>few|TRBJ1-3|TRBV9|-
CASSVAGRTLGNTIYF
TGTGCCAGCAGCGTAGCAGGTCGGACACTTGGAAACACCATATATTTT
>-|TRBJ1-1|TRBV5-6|-
CASSTRTVSNTEAFF
TGTGCCAGCAGCACCAGGACAGTATCGAACACTGAAGCTTTCTTT
>-|TRBJ2-7|TRBV19|TRBD2
CASSPGTSASYEQYF
TGTGCCAGTAGTCCCGGGACTAGCGCTTCCTACGAGCAGTACTTC
>-|TRBJ1-5|TRBV6-6|-
CASSYPGGQPQHF
TGTGCCAGCAGTTACCCGGGGGGTCAGCCCCAGCATTTT